Listed here are 9 T cell receptor beta chains from one sample, sequenced in a study of blood T cell repertoires in COVID-19 (dated by TCRdb to between 2020 and 2021). Library preparation was by the immunoSEQ multiplex PCR assay. TCRdb took this table from immuneACCESS and kept in-frame rearrangements with V and J called. Such tables lack part of the clones; where checked against another copy, unresolved V genes explain under half of the gap, and the rest is unexplained. For this sample the table gives approximately 210,000 clones, of which over 80% were detected only once. The top ten constitute approximately 5% of the sample. The sample taken for sequencing was peripheral blood. The origin of the receptors is a human donor in a cohort sampled during active COVID-19.

This chain uses TRBV6-2 or TRBV6-3 with TRBJ1-2, with a tentative D call TRBD1 (5 bases). This CDR3 is built from 14 residues. The V gene lost 4 bases and the J gene lost 7 bases, with 16 bases spanning the gap. Germline-derived CDR1 and CDR2 are MNHEY and SVGEGT. In DNA form, the CDR3 reads TGTGCCAGCAGTTCCCCCGGCAGGGAGGGTGGCTACACCTTC. Residues: CASSSPGREGGYTF.

The rearrangement joins TRBV28 to TRBJ2-7; 10 bases agree with TRBD1. The V gene end was trimmed by 6 bases and the J gene end by 5 bases; junction bases not matched to a gene: 4. Germline lookup yields CDR1 MDHEN and CDR2 SYDVKM. This CDR3 spans 13 amino acids. This CDR3 reads CASRSGTGDEQYF. The CDR3 DNA reads as TGTGCCAGCAGGTCCGGGACAGGGGACGAGCAGTACTTC.

The CDR3 coding sequence is TGTGCCAGCAGGCTGGGACTAGCGACTTGGGAGACCCAGTACTTC. This translates into CASRLGLATWETQYF. The rearrangement joins TRBV2 to TRBJ2-5; 10 nucleotides line up with TRBD2. Germline lookup yields CDR1 SNHLY and CDR2 FYNNEI. This CDR3 contains 15 residues. The V and J ends lost 6 bases and 5 bases, in that order; junction bases with no gene match: 9.

The CDR3 spells CAITDLEARYEQYF. CDR3 DNA: TGTGCCATCACAGATCTGGAGGCACGCTACGAGCAGTACTTC. The V and J genes are TRBV10-3 and TRBJ2-7, with D possibly matching TRBD2 (5 bases). Trimming cost V 7 bases and J 3 bases, with 16 bases left between them. The CDR3 has 14 residues. Germline V gene sequence: CDR1 ENHRY, CDR2 SYGVKD.

The V gene is TRBV18, the J gene TRBJ2-7; D might be TRBD2 (6 bases). The ends were cut back, 2 bases at V and 5 bases at J, with 16 bases in the middle. Germline V lookup: CDR1 KGHSH, CDR2 LQKENI. The CDR3 runs to 15 residues. CDR3 nucleotides: TGTGCCAGCTCACCATCTATGGGGGGATTCAACGAGCAGTACTTC. Protein sequence: CASSPSMGGFNEQYF.

This chain's CDR3 is CASSLSGTVSSYEQYF. The CDR3 coding sequence is TGTGCCAGCAGTTTATCCGGGACAGTTAGCTCCTACGAGCAGTACTTC. This sequence joins TRBV27 and TRBJ2-7; 7 bases are shared with TRBD1. Losses at the gene ends were 0 bases for V and 0 bases for J; bases not matched to a gene: 5. Germline CDR1 is MNHEY and CDR2 is SMNVEV (reference sequence). The CDR3 runs to 16 residues.

The V and J genes are TRBV12-5 and TRBJ2-1; TRBD1 is a possible D gene (5 bases). The CDR3 has 14 amino acids. CDR1 and CDR2 (germline): LGHNT, FRNRAP. V lost 5 bases, J lost 0 bases, and 8 bases lay in between. CDR3 DNA: TGTGCTAGTGGTCCAGGGTACTCCTACAATGAGCAGTTCTTC. It is translated as CASGPGYSYNEQFF.

CDR3 in amino acids: CAWKSGQGIDEQYF. DNA of the CDR3: TGTGCCTGGAAGTCAGGACAGGGGATTGACGAGCAGTACTTC. The rearrangement links TRBV30 to TRBJ2-7, with TRBD1 matching over 9 bases. This CDR3 region has 14 residues. Losses at the gene ends were 4 bases for V and 5 bases for J; bases not matched to a gene: 9. Germline CDR1 GTSNPN, CDR2 SVGIG (reference sequence).

The chain is built from TRBV5-6 and TRBJ1-1, with D uncertain. Germline values: CDR1 SGHDT, CDR2 YYEEEE. The CDR3 contains 12 residues. V was cut by 0 bases and J by 4 bases, with 4 bases left in between. The DNA of the CDR3 is TGTGCCAGCAGCTTGGTGAGCACTGAAGCTTTCTTT. Amino acid sequence: CASSLVSTEAFF.